This TCR beta chain was sequenced for a study of cytomegalovirus exposure and HLA in healthy donors. Notes on the study in general: Most subjects had HLA-A and HLA-B alleles reportedly predicted accurately by TCR beta sequences.

The primer mix had 60 Vbeta and 13 Jbeta primers. TCRdb keeps only in-frame clones here, not all; method: immunoSEQ multiplex PCR. The sample holds 75,000 to 90,000 clones, 55% to 65% seen once. This CDR3 is 15 amino acids long. V was clipped by 2 bases and J by 10 bases, with 15 bases between them. Germline lookup yields CDR1 MNHEY and CDR2 SVGAGI. Concerning this clone itself: Its target is not known.

This receptor was taken from a woman in her thirties or forties in good health and CMV-seropositive. This chain links TRBV6-5 with TRBJ1-6; maybe TRBD1 (6 bases). Source material: PBMCs. The CDR3 is CASSYVLGGESPLHF. The CDR3 DNA sequence: TGTGCCAGCAGTTACGTGCTAGGGGGGGAGTCACCCCTCCACTTT.